Presented here are 5 T cell receptor beta chains from one specimen sequenced in a study of OX40 agonist ivuxolimab in advanced cancers. Sequenced by immunoSEQ multiplex PCR; TCRdb stores in-frame clones only, minus some. In the table there are 41,000 or so clones, approximately 80% of which are singletons. This material consisted of CD4+ or CD8+ T cells sorted from blood, taken in a trial of the OX40 agonist ivuxolimab. Every receptor here comes from an adult with an advanced solid tumor such as melanoma, head and neck, liver or kidney cancer.

The chain carries TRBV7-9 and TRBJ2-4; D could derive from TRBD1 or TRBD2 (7 bases each). The germline V gene encodes CDR1 SEHNR and CDR2 FQNEAQ (reference sequence). Trimming took 2 bases from V and 8 from J, leaving 16 bases between them. The CDR3 has 15 amino acids. The CDR3 nucleotides read TGTGCCAGCAGCTTATCCCCCTCAGGGGGGGACATTCAGTACTTC. It yields the protein CASSLSPSGGDIQYF.

The CDR3 DNA reads TGTGCTAGTCTCGGGGAAGGAACTGAAGCTTTCTTT. It codes for CASLGEGTEAFF. The genes are TRBV7-9 and TRBJ1-1; D ambiguous. The CDR3 has 12 amino acids. Germline V lookup: CDR1 SEHNR, CDR2 FQNEAQ (reference sequence).

This chain joins TRBV6-1 and TRBJ1-1; 9 bases match TRBD1. CDR3 length: 14 residues. Trimming at V came to 6 bases and at J to 1 base, leaving 3 bases not matched to a gene. Germline lookup yields CDR1 MNHNS and CDR2 SASEGT. Here the CDR3 reads CASRGGQGNTEAFF. In nucleotides, the CDR3 is TGTGCCAGCAGGGGGGGACAGGGGAACACTGAAGCTTTCTTT.

This clone came up a few times. V gene TRBV5-1 combines with J gene TRBJ2-5; tentatively, D is TRBD1 (7 bases). Germline CDR1 reads SGHRS; CDR2 reads YFSETQ. Trimming stripped 1 base from V and 3 bases from J, with 16 bases between. This CDR3 is 16 amino acids long. CDR3 region: CASSLFGRGEKETQYF. As DNA, the CDR3 is TGCGCCAGCAGCTTGTTCGGCAGGGGGGAAAAAGAGACCCAGTACTTC.

The CDR3, as DNA: TGTGCCAGCAGCTTGGTGGGGGCGCGAACCTATGGCTACACCTTC. Translated, it gives CASSLVGARTYGYTF. V and J are TRBV5-6 and TRBJ1-2, with a possible D match to TRBD1 (6 bases). The CDR3 spans 15 residues. Germline CDR1 and CDR2: SGHDT and YYEEEE. V shed 0 bases and J shed 4 bases, with 13 bases lying between them.